These 8 T cell receptor beta chains were all obtained from the same sample, sequenced in a study of Graves' ophthalmopathy and Graves' hyperthyroidism. TCR beta CDR3 regions were amplified from RNA transcripts. RT-PCR in the first round used HTBI primers; a second-round multiplex PCR followed. TCRdb processed the multiplex PCR reads anew with MiXCR; each CDR3 protein has one entry. Seen here are about 400,000 distinct CDR3 sequences, 15% to 19% observed once, and the top ten hold roughly 7%. Sequenced sample: peripheral blood. The origin of the receptors is a woman in her late teens or twenties with stable Graves' hyperthyroidism.

This clonotype has a count of ten or more. The V call is TRBV29-1, the J call TRBJ2-7; unclear D gene. Germline CDR1 reads SQVTM; CDR2 reads ANQGSEA. The germline V and J ends were trimmed by 2 bases and 3 bases, with 5 bases remaining between them. CDR3 length: 11 residues. CDR3: CSVESDYEQYF. The CDR3 nucleotides are TGCAGCGTTGAATCAGACTACGAGCAGTACTTC.

The chain combines TRBV13 with TRBJ2-5; D is perhaps TRBD2 (6 bases). CDR1 is PRHDT and CDR2 is FYEKMQ in the germline V gene (reference sequence). Trimming took off 1 base at V and 5 bases at J, with 11 bases between the two ends. The CDR3 totals 14 residues. The CDR3 loop is CASSLVAGRETQYF. The DNA for the CDR3 is TGTGCCAGCAGCTTAGTTGCGGGGCGGGAGACCCAGTACTTC. Full variable domain (remainder filled in from reference TRBV13 and TRBJ2-5): AAGVIQSPRHLIKEKRETATLKCYPIPRHDTVYWYQQGPGQDPQFLISFYEKMQSDKGSIPDRFSAQQFSDYHSELNMSSLELGDSALYFCASSLVAGRETQYFGPGTRLLVL.

This clonotype has a handful of counts. The CDR3 loop reads CASSVRQGREQPQHF. CDR3 DNA: TGTGCCAGCAGTGTCCGACAGGGTCGAGAGCAGCCCCAGCATTTT. The rearrangement links TRBV6-1 to TRBJ1-5; TRBD1 agrees at 7 bases. The CDR3 consists of 15 residues. Germline lookup yields CDR1 MNHNS and CDR2 SASEGT. V trimming: 4 bases; J trimming: 7 bases; junction bases outside the gene matches: 10.

This clonotype showed up many times. The genes are TRBV20-1 and TRBJ2-2; TRBD1 matches at 8 bases. Germline V CDR1 and CDR2: DFQATT, SNEGSKA (reference sequence). The CDR3 consists of 15 residues. V was clipped by 6 bases and J by 7 bases; unmatched bases: 13. The CDR3 region has the DNA TGCAGTGCGCCCCGACAGGGGAGAGGGGTCGGGGAGCTGTTTTTT. It encodes CSAPRQGRGVGELFF.

The rearrangement links TRBV29-1 to TRBJ1-1; D not resolved. Germline V gene sequence: CDR1 SQVTM, CDR2 ANQGSEA. The CDR3 contains 12 residues. V dropped 4 bases and J dropped 1 base, with 7 bases sitting between them. In DNA form, the CDR3 reads TGCAGCGTTGCTCGATCGAACACTGAAGCTTTCTTT. This codes for CSVARSNTEAFF. Filled out from reference TRBV29-1 and TRBJ1-1, the complete variable domain reads SAVISQKPSRDICQRGTSLTIQCQVDSQVTMMFWYRQQPGQSLTLIATANQGSEATYESGFVIDKFPISRPNLTFSTLTVSNMSPEDSSIYLCSVARSNTEAFFGQGTRLTVV.

This clonotype was recorded at least ten times. This sequence joins TRBV5-8 and TRBJ2-5; D tentatively fits TRBD1 or TRBD2 (5 bases each). CDR1 is SGHTS, CDR2 YDEGEE, per germline. The CDR3 has 12 amino acids. With 3 bases removed from V and 7 bases from J, the gap between germline ends came to 10 bases. The CDR3 here is CASSYRGGTQYF. CDR3 nucleotide sequence: TGTGCCAGCAGCTACCGGGGCGGGACCCAGTACTTC.

This clonotype was found many times. The rearrangement links TRBV27 to TRBJ1-2; 8 bases map to TRBD1. CDR3 length: 13 amino acids. Trimming at V came to 4 bases and at J to 8 bases, leaving 6 bases not matched to a gene. CDR1 is MNHEY, CDR2 SMNVEV, per germline (reference sequence). The CDR3 loop reads CASSWGRGQGYTF. The CDR3 nucleotides read TGTGCCAGCAGTTGGGGCAGGGGGCAGGGCTACACCTTC.

This clonotype appeared many times. The chain is built from TRBV6-1 and TRBJ2-7; D is perhaps TRBD1 (6 bases). The CDR3 contains 14 residues. V was trimmed by 1 base and J by 7 bases, leaving 14 bases between them. Germline CDR1 and CDR2: MNHNS and SASEGT. CDR3 in amino acids: CASSEGRGSGEQYF. The DNA of the CDR3 is TGTGCCAGCAGTGAAGGCAGGGGATCGGGGGAGCAGTACTTC.